Following are 11 T cell receptor beta chains from one sample sequenced in a study of T cell repertoires in cytomegalovirus infection. Their cognate antigens are unknown. MiXCR, applied by TCRdb to the reads, yields one record per CDR3 protein. The sample holds hundreds of thousands of distinct CDR3 sequences, about 27% seen once. Here the sequenced sample was cultured PBMCs, taken from culture after CMV antigen stimulation. These receptors all come from a human donor in good health (CMV status not recorded). Some clones in this sample may be carry-over from other donors' samples.

This chain connects TRBV10-3 to TRBJ2-1, with D perhaps given as TRBD1 or TRBD2 (6 bases each). V shed 5 bases and J shed 10 bases, with 12 bases lying between them. CDR3 length: 12 amino acids. Germline CDR1 reads ENHRY; CDR2 reads SYGVKD. The chain's CDR3 is CAISSGGPEQFF. In DNA, the CDR3 is TGTGCCATCAGTTCTGGGGGGCCAGAGCAGTTCTTC.

The chain uses TRBV12-3 or TRBV12-4 and TRBJ1-5; D gene unclear. The CDR3 has 15 amino acids. Trimming took 1 base from V and 4 from J, leaving 11 bases between them. CDR3 sequence reads: CASSLDFLKNQPQHF. The CDR3 DNA sequence: TGTGCCAGCAGTTTAGACTTTTTGAAAAATCAGCCCCAGCATTTT.

This clonotype came up many times. V is TRBV7-2 and J is TRBJ1-1; unclear D gene. Looked up from germline, CDR1 is SGHTA and CDR2 is FQGNSA. Trimming took 7 bases from V and 1 from J, leaving 13 bases between them. The CDR3 length is 14 residues. CDR3 sequence reads: CASIPSPPNTEAFF. The CDR3 DNA reads as TGTGCCAGCATCCCCAGCCCCCCGAACACTGAAGCTTTCTTT. Full variable domain (outside the CDR3, taken from reference TRBV7-2 and TRBJ1-1): GAGVSQSPSNKVTEKGKDVELRCDPISGHTALYWYRQSLGQGLEFLIYFQGNSAPDKSGLPSDRFSAERTGGSVSTLTIQRTQQEDSAVYLCASIPSPPNTEAFFGQGTRLTVV.

The V gene is TRBV19, the J gene TRBJ2-1; 8 bases are shared with TRBD2. The CDR3 loop spans 15 amino acids. Germline V gene data show CDR1 as LNHDA and CDR2 as SQIVND (reference sequence). Trimming took 8 bases from V and 6 from J; bases not matched to a gene: 12. CDR3 residues: CASRSAGGRVNEQFF. In DNA form, the CDR3 reads TGTGCCAGTCGGTCGGCGGGAGGACGGGTCAATGAGCAGTTCTTC.

The chain has TRBV12-3 or TRBV12-4 and TRBJ1-5; D is possibly TRBD1 (5 bases). The CDR3 loop spans 15 amino acids. V was pared by 6 bases and J by 3 bases, with 15 bases between. The DNA for the CDR3 is TGTGCCAGCAGCCTATCTGGCAGGGACAATCAGCCCCAGCATTTT. It encodes CASSLSGRDNQPQHF.

The V gene is TRBV12-5, the J gene TRBJ2-5; D unclear. The CDR3 is 11 amino acids. Deletions cut 4 bases from V and 7 bases from J, with 7 bases between. Germline CDR1 and CDR2: LGHNT and FRNRAP. Here the CDR3 reads CASGSDGTQYF. CDR3 sequence (DNA): TGTGCTAGTGGTTCCGACGGGACCCAGTACTTC.

This clonotype came up once. The CDR3 is CASSFGSYNEKLFF. For the CDR3, the DNA is TGTGCCAGCAGTTTCGGCAGCTATAATGAAAAACTGTTTTTT. The genes are TRBV27 and TRBJ1-4; no clear D gene. V was pared by 3 bases and J by 4 bases, with 9 bases between. This CDR3 has 14 amino acids. CDR1 and CDR2 (germline): MNHEY, SMNVEV (reference sequence).

This clonotype was observed a handful of times. Written as DNA, the CDR3 is TGTGCCAGCAGTTTCATGGGGCGGACTGAAGCTTTCTTT. This sequence encodes CASSFMGRTEAFF. The chain uses TRBV12-3 or TRBV12-4 and TRBJ1-1; tentative D call: TRBD1 (5 bases). The CDR3 is made up of 13 amino acids. Trimming shortened V by 3 bases and J by 5 bases, and 10 bases separated the two germline ends.

This chain links TRBV5-1 with TRBJ2-1, with 13 nucleotides matching TRBD2. Trimming cost V 3 bases and J 10 bases; bases outside gene matches: 10. Germline V lookup: CDR1 SGHRS, CDR2 YFSETQ. The CDR3 extends over 16 amino acids. For the CDR3, the DNA is TGCGCCAGCAGCTCGCCGGGACTAGCGGGACGAGGGGAGCAGTTCTTC. Protein: CASSSPGLAGRGEQFF.

This clonotype turned up a few times. The chain links TRBV29-1 to TRBJ1-5; D call uncertain. Germline loops: CDR1 SQVTM, CDR2 ANQGSEA. V was pared by 3 bases and J by 0 bases, with 9 bases between. This CDR3 has 14 residues. DNA for the CDR3: TGCAGCGTTGACCTTAGGGTTAGCAATCAGCCCCAGCATTTT. Translating it yields CSVDLRVSNQPQHF. Supplemented by reference TRBV29-1 and TRBJ1-5, the full variable domain reads SAVISQKPSRDICQRGTSLTIQCQVDSQVTMMFWYRQQPGQSLTLIATANQGSEATYESGFVIDKFPISRPNLTFSTLTVSNMSPEDSSIYLCSVDLRVSNQPQHFGDGTRLSIL.

Only a few counts were recorded for this clonotype. The genes are TRBV20-1 and TRBJ2-1, with 9 positions matching TRBD2. V lost 4 bases, J lost 4 bases, and 5 bases stayed unmatched. The CDR3 is 14 residues long. Germline assignment: CDR1 DFQATT and CDR2 SNEGSKA (reference sequence). As DNA, the CDR3 is TGCAGTGCTATTTCTAGCGGGACTTACAATGAGCAGTTCTTC. Its protein product is CSAISSGTYNEQFF.